The TCR beta chain under discussion was sequenced for a study of blood T cell repertoires in COVID-19. Measured with immunoSEQ multiplex PCR; TCRdb has only the in-frame clones, and not every one. The sample lists more than 60,000 clones; roughly nine tenths were seen once. Trimming cost V 3 bases and J 5 bases, with 18 bases left between them. Germline assignment: CDR1 SGHVS and CDR2 FQNEAQ. This CDR3 comprises 16 residues. This clonotype was sampled from a woman of 80 years or more with active or convalescent COVID-19. The V and J genes are TRBV7-8 and TRBJ2-3; D is undetermined. Sequencing was carried out using peripheral blood. In DNA, the CDR3 is TGTGCCAGCAGCTTTCTTACCACACCGCCGGGAGATACGCAGTATTTT. Its protein product is CASSFLTTPPGDTQYF.